This passage covers 20 T cell receptor beta chains from one sample sequenced in a study of regulatory T cells in long-lasting Graves disease. The time point denotes: newly diagnosed GD, antithyroid drugs for less than 3 months. Generation of the TCR library employed RNA extracted from PBMCs. Arm-PCR of CDR3 regions and iRepertoire HTBI primers were used to build TCR beta libraries. TCRdb re-called the multiplex PCR reads with MiXCR, one entry per CDR3 protein. The table includes 300,000 to 400,000 distinct CDR3 sequences, about 20% detected once. The starting material was peripheral blood mononuclear cells (PBMCs), obtained at new diagnosis, from a patient treated with antithyroid drugs. The receptor set was obtained from a female donor with Graves disease.

This clonotype was seen ten or more times. The V and J genes are TRBV20-1 and TRBJ2-3; weak D call: TRBD2 (6 bases). Germline CDR1 DFQATT, CDR2 SNEGSKA (reference sequence). The length of the CDR3 is 17 residues. V was pared by 3 bases and J by 1 base, with 20 bases between. The CDR3 here is CSASEPFGTSRTDTQYF. CDR3 nucleotides: TGCAGTGCTAGTGAACCGTTTGGGACTTCGCGCACAGATACGCAGTATTTT.

Ten or more counts support this clonotype. The chain carries TRBV5-1 and TRBJ2-1; D remains unclear. Germline V gene data show CDR1 as SGHRS and CDR2 as YFSETQ. V lost 0 bases and J 9 bases, leaving 10 bases between the germline ends. The CDR3 is made up of 13 amino acids. This chain's CDR3 is CASSLGSSFEQFF. CDR3 coding DNA: TGCGCCAGCAGCTTGGGGAGCTCCTTTGAGCAGTTCTTC.

This clonotype appeared many times. CDR3 residues: CASRDDTGDEKLFF. The CDR3 region has the DNA TGTGCCAGCAGGGACGATACAGGGGATGAAAAACTGTTTTTT. This chain joins TRBV12-3 or TRBV12-4 and TRBJ1-4; TRBD1 matches 7 bases. This CDR3 is built from 14 residues. Trimming at V came to 6 bases and at J to 6 bases, leaving 7 bases not matched to a gene.

This clonotype came up many times. This chain links TRBV6-1 with TRBJ1-3; possibly TRBD1 for D (6 bases). Germline-derived CDR1 and CDR2 are MNHNS and SASEGT. With 5 bases removed from V and 1 base from J, the gap between germline ends came to 15 bases. The CDR3 is 16 amino acids. CDR3 sequence: CASSQELGTSGNTIYF. In DNA, the CDR3 is TGTGCCAGCAGTCAGGAACTCGGGACATCTGGAAACACCATATATTTT.

This clonotype came up many times. V usage is TRBV27 and J usage is TRBJ2-7, with D perhaps matching TRBD2 (7 bases). The CDR3 has 15 amino acids. Germline V lookup: CDR1 MNHEY, CDR2 SMNVEV (reference sequence). V shed 7 bases and J shed 7 bases, with 23 bases lying between them. This CDR3 reads CASTQSRGGMGEQYF. The CDR3 bases are TGTGCCAGCACCCAATCTAGGGGGGGGATGGGGGAGCAGTACTTC.

Note on this clonotype: The junction differs from germline at one of its ends, possibly a read error. The J gene is TRBJ2-7, the V gene TRBV6-2 or TRBV6-3, with D possibly TRBD1 on 5 matching bases. CDR1 and CDR2 (germline): MNHEY, SVGEGT. There are 10 residues in the CDR3. CDR3: CASILDIFHF. CDR3 nucleotides: TGTGCCAGCATTCTGGACATTTTCCACTTC.

V and J are TRBV7-2 and TRBJ2-7, with D unresolved. Trimming stripped 5 bases from V and 2 bases from J, with 19 bases between. CDR1 and CDR2 from the germline V gene are SGHTA and FQGNSA. The CDR3 spans 16 residues. CDR3 in DNA: TGTGCCAGCAGCCCGCCCGGCTCAGGTCCCCCCTACGAGCAGTACTTC. It translates to CASSPPGSGPPYEQYF.

This clonotype was counted ten times or more. Here the CDR3 reads CASSMAEYNEQFF. The CDR3 DNA sequence: TGTGCCAGTAGTATGGCAGAGTACAATGAGCAGTTCTTC. The gene calls are TRBV19 and TRBJ2-1; D call uncertain. Germline V lookup: CDR1 LNHDA, CDR2 SQIVND (reference sequence). The length of the CDR3 is 13 residues. The V end lost 3 bases, the J end lost 4 bases, and 7 bases lay between the germline ends.

The CDR3 loop reads CAISESGGRLWDTQYF. In DNA, the CDR3 is TGTGCCATCAGTGAGTCCGGCGGGAGGCTCTGGGATACGCAGTATTTT. The V gene is TRBV10-3, the J gene TRBJ2-3; 8 nucleotides match TRBD2. J was trimmed by 6 bases and V by 0 bases; bases with no gene match: 8. Germline CDR1 and CDR2: ENHRY and SYGVKD. CDR3 length equals 16 residues.

This clonotype has at least ten counts. The CDR3 sequence is CASSFGGNTIYF. The CDR3 nucleotides are TGTGCCAGCAGTTTCGGGGGAAACACCATATATTTT. The chain combines TRBV6-5 with TRBJ1-3; D is ambiguous. Trimming pared 4 bases from V and 4 bases from J, leaving 5 bases between. Germline-derived CDR1 and CDR2 are MNHEY and SVGAGI. The CDR3 runs to 12 residues.

The genes are TRBV11-3 and TRBJ1-2; weak D call: TRBD1 (6 bases). Trimming shortened V by 5 bases and J by 0 bases, and 22 bases separated the two germline ends. The CDR3 is 18 amino acids. Per germline, CDR1 SGHNT and CDR2 YENEEA. CDR3 DNA: TGTGCCAGCAGCCTTCAAGTTCTTAGGGGGAAGGCTAACTATGGCTACACCTTC. Residues: CASSLQVLRGKANYGYTF.

This clonotype was recorded many times. This chain uses TRBV18 with TRBJ2-3, with 11 bases identical to TRBD2. The germline gives CDR1 KGHSH, CDR2 LQKENI. The junction had 6 bases not matched to a gene; V was cut back by 5 bases and J by 2 bases. The CDR3 sequence is 16 residues long. The CDR3 sequence is CASSSGTSGNTDTQYF. The CDR3 nucleotides read TGTGCCAGCTCATCCGGGACTAGCGGAAACACAGATACGCAGTATTTT.

The V gene is TRBV11-2, the J gene TRBJ1-1; tentative D call: TRBD1 (6 bases). Germline-derived CDR1 and CDR2 are SGHAT and FQNNGV. V was cut by 1 base and J by 4 bases, with 13 bases left in between. The CDR3 loop spans 15 amino acids. CDR3 bases: TGTGCCAGCAGCTTAGCCGAGGACAGCGGCACTGAAGCTTTCTTT. It is translated as CASSLAEDSGTEAFF.

This clonotype showed up many times. V usage is TRBV5-8 and J usage is TRBJ2-3, with D perhaps assigned TRBD1 or TRBD2 (5 bases each). CDR1 is SGHTS and CDR2 is YDEGEE in the germline V gene. V was cut by 4 bases and J by 5 bases, with 23 bases left in between. The CDR3 totals 17 residues. This CDR3 reads CASSGERDPIVGDTQYF. CDR3 DNA: TGTGCCAGCAGCGGGGAGAGGGACCCAATAGTAGGAGATACGCAGTATTTT.

This clonotype has a count of ten or more. The rearrangement uses TRBV7-2 and TRBJ1-3; maybe TRBD1 (6 bases). The germline gives CDR1 SGHTA, CDR2 FQGNSA. Trimming took 10 bases from V and 0 from J, leaving 13 bases between them. This CDR3 is 14 amino acids long. The DNA of the CDR3 is TGTGCCACCGGGCAGGGGAGCTCTGGAAACACCATATATTTT. Its translation is CATGQGSSGNTIYF.

This chain links TRBV27 with TRBJ2-7; 7 bases match TRBD1. This CDR3 contains 16 residues. J gave up 4 bases and V 7 bases, and 16 bases lay outside the gene matches. Germline lookup yields CDR1 MNHEY and CDR2 SMNVEV (reference sequence). DNA for the CDR3: TGTGCCAGCAAACCGGTAGGGCCAGGGGGTTATTACGAGCAGTACTTC. This gives the protein CASKPVGPGGYYEQYF.

This clonotype appeared many times. The chain links TRBV28 to TRBJ2-3; unclear D gene. The CDR3 is 13 residues long. Trimming shortened V by 5 bases and J by 1 base, and 7 bases separated the two germline ends. The germline gives CDR1 MDHEN, CDR2 SYDVKM. CDR3 nucleotide sequence: TGTGCCAGCAGTCAGCATGGCACAGATACGCAGTATTTT. Its translation: CASSQHGTDTQYF.

This clonotype was counted many times. V and J are TRBV5-5 and TRBJ2-1, with 12 bases fitting TRBD2. V lost 4 bases to trimming and J lost 8 bases; unmatched junction nucleotides: 7. The CDR3 sequence is 15 residues long. Germline values: CDR1 SGHKS, CDR2 YYEKEE (reference sequence). CDR3 protein: CASSPRLAGEDEQFF. As DNA, the CDR3 is TGTGCCAGCAGCCCTCGACTAGCGGGAGAGGATGAGCAGTTCTTC.

This sequence joins TRBV7-9 and TRBJ1-2; D is undetermined. In germline, CDR1 is SEHNR, CDR2 FQNEAQ (reference sequence). The CDR3 covers 15 residues. V was shortened by 3 bases and J by 1 base, with 12 bases between the two germline ends. The CDR3 region is CASSLPGFHNYGYTF. Here the CDR3 DNA reads TGTGCCAGCAGCTTGCCGGGATTCCATAACTATGGCTACACCTTC.

Only a few counts were recorded for this clonotype. This chain links TRBV19 with TRBJ2-1; D is possibly TRBD1 (6 bases). V lost 1 base, J lost 9 bases, and 7 bases lay in between. The CDR3 runs to 12 residues. Germline CDR1 and CDR2: LNHDA and SQIVND (reference sequence). The CDR3 loop reads CASSIVGGEQFF. In DNA, the CDR3 is TGTGCCAGTAGTATAGTAGGGGGTGAGCAGTTCTTC.